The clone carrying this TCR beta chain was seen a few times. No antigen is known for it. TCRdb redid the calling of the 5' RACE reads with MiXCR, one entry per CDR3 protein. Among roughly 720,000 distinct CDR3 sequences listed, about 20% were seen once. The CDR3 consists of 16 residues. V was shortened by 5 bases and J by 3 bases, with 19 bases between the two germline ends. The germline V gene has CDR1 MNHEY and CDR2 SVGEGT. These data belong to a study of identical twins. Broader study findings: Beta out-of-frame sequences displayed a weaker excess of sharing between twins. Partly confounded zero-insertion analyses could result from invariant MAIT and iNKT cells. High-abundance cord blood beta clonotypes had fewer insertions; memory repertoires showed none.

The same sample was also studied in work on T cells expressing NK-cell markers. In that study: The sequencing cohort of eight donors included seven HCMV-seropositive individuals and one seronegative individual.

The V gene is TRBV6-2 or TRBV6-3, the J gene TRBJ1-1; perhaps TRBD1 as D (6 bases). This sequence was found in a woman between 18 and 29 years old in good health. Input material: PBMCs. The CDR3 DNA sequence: TGTGCCAGCAGTGATATTGGGGCTGACAGGTACACTGAAGCTTTCTTT. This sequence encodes CASSDIGADRYTEAFF.